This TCR beta chain was identified during a study of Ad26.COV2.S vaccination and SARS-CoV-2 variants. Study-wide background: The trial was COV1001 and the donor's arm was Ad26.COV2.S. Recipients of Ad26.COV2.S got it intramuscularly, once or twice 56 days apart. General study findings and limits: Responses of T cells in total may have been underestimated by the TCR breadth and depth analyses. Spike-specific TCR breadth ran higher among vaccine recipients than placebo recipients.

V was shortened by 3 bases and J by 3 bases, with 12 bases between the two germline ends. CDR1 and CDR2 from the germline V gene are DFQATT and SNEGSKA (reference sequence). This CDR3 spans 14 amino acids. Comments on this clone: Its antigen remains unidentified.

This table comes from immunoSEQ multiplex PCR, and its TCRdb copy is limited to in-frame clones, with some not included. The data hold more than 300,000 clones, with around four fifths observed a single time. As for treatment: 15 to 20 received Ad26.COV2.S at low or high dose, single or two shots; about 5 received placebo; per-sample allocation not given. Repertoires come from day 63 after the first vaccine or placebo injection. This clonotype originated in a person between 18 and 65 years old who received the Ad26.COV2.S COVID-19 vaccine or a placebo. Here the sequenced sample was peripheral blood, taken in a trial of Ad26.COV2.S vaccine versus placebo. J is TRBJ2-1 and V is TRBV20-1, with D perhaps given as TRBD1 or TRBD2 (5 bases each). DNA for the CDR3: TGCAGTGCTAGTCGAGGGGCCGTCTACAATGAGCAGTTCTTC. This translates into CSASRGAVYNEQFF.